This T cell receptor beta chain stems from a study of tumor-infiltrating lymphocytes in primary liver carcinoma. Comments on this clonotype: The CDR3 does not end in the conserved phenylalanine or tryptophan, so this is likely a read error. It is unclear where the CDR3 begins or ends on the DNA, so no DNA is shown, and the CDR3 is as TCRdb lists it.

Total RNA and DNA came together from roughly 20-30 mg of bulk tissue without cell sorting. From roughly 470 ng total RNA, TCR beta cDNA was generated with a primer in the constant region. Construction of TCR beta libraries relied on three successive nested multiplex PCR rounds employing slightly modified ARM-PCR. Use of TRBV1-TRBV30 forward primers with a C-beta reverse primer characterized the first two PCR rounds, which lasted around 9 cycles each. TCRdb used MiXCR to reprocess the multiplex PCR reads, holding one entry per CDR3 protein. The sample holds about 64,000 distinct CDR3 sequences, 71% seen once. The CDR3 is 18 amino acids in total, end residues counted.

The J gene is TRBJ2-4, the V gene TRBV12-3 or TRBV12-4; the table gives TRBD1 as D, unverified against the DNA. Sequenced material: liver tumor tissue from sampling region 4. Regarding subset: tumor region T4, right-lateral pole. This clonotype originated in a man aged 35 to 55 with primary liver carcinoma and hepatitis B virus infection. CDR3 sequence reads: CASSLWGGADIAKNIRYL.